A single T cell receptor beta chain is shown here with its context. This sample was included in a study of cytomegalovirus exposure and HLA in healthy donors. Germline V CDR1 and CDR2: DFQATT, SNEGSKA (reference sequence). The length of the CDR3 is 11 residues. Trimming took 3 bases from V and 7 from J, leaving 6 bases between them. Produced via immunoSEQ multiplex PCR; TCRdb's table is partial and in-frame only. The sample carries 240,000 or so clones, about 86% recorded once. The rearrangement uses TRBV20-1 and TRBJ2-2; unclear D gene. This clonotype was sampled from a woman between 25 and 40 years old in good health and CMV-seropositive. Sequences were obtained from PBMCs. CDR3 coding DNA: TGCAGTGCTAGGGTAGACGGGGAGCTGTTTTTT. Protein product: CSARVDGELFF.